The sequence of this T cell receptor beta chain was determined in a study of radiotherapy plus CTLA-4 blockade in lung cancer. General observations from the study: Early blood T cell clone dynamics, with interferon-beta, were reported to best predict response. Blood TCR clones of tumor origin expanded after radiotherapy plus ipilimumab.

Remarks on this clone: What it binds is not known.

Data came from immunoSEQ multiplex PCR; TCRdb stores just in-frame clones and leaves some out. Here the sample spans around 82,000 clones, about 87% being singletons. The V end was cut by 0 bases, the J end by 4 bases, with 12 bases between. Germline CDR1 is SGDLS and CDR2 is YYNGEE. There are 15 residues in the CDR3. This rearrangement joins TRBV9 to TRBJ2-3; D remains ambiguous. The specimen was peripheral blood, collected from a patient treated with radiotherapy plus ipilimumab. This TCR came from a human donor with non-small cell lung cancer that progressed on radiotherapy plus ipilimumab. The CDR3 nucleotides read TGTGCCAGCAGCGTAGGTGTCCTCCGGGCAGATACGCAGTATTTT. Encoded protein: CASSVGVLRADTQYF.